Following are 6 T cell receptor beta chains from one sample sequenced in a study of CD8 T cells in Susac syndrome. RNA was extracted with the RNeasy kit, and a quantity of roughly 0.5 to 1 ug was reverse transcribed using random hexamers. TCRdb ran MiXCR on the immunoSEQ multiplex PCR reads and lists one entry per CDR3 protein. The table shows tens of thousands of distinct CDR3 sequences, with roughly 93% occurring only once. Sequencing was done on a sample of CD8+ T cells from PBMCs. These receptors all stem from a human donor with multiple sclerosis.

This chain links TRBV7-2 with TRBJ1-6; 8 bases are a match to TRBD1. This CDR3 contains 16 residues. Germline CDR1 is SGHTA and CDR2 is FQGNSA. V gave up 5 bases and J gave up 5 bases; unmatched junction bases: 8. The CDR3 loop is CASSRATGAHNSPLHF. CDR3 bases: TGTGCCAGCAGCCGCGCGACAGGGGCACATAATTCACCCCTCCACTTT.

The CDR3, as DNA: TGCGCCAGCAGCTTAGGGACAGCCTTCTACGAGCAGTACTTC. Its protein is CASSLGTAFYEQYF. The chain joins TRBV5-1 to TRBJ2-7; 7 positions match TRBD1. CDR1 is SGHRS and CDR2 is YFSETQ in the germline V gene. This CDR3 comprises 14 residues. Losses at the gene ends were 2 bases for V and 3 bases for J; bases not matched to a gene: 5.

CDR3 in DNA: TGCGCCAGCACCAGAGGATCGGGGCCCTCTTTCTCCTACGAGCAGTACTTC. This encodes CASTRGSGPSFSYEQYF. This chain uses TRBV10-2 with TRBJ2-7, with D perhaps being TRBD1 or TRBD2 (5 bases each). The CDR3 spans 17 residues. Germline CDR1 reads WSHSY; CDR2 reads SAAADI. V gave up 7 bases and J gave up 0 bases, with 22 bases separating them.

J is TRBJ2-1 and V is TRBV5-4, with 9 bases identical to TRBD2. Unmatched junction bases numbered 4, after V lost 6 bases and J lost 6 bases. The CDR3 length is 13 residues. CDR1 SGHNT and CDR2 YYREEE come from the germline V gene (reference sequence). In DNA, the CDR3 is TGTGCCAGCAAAGCGGGGGGATTCAATGAGCAGTTCTTC. It encodes CASKAGGFNEQFF.

The rearrangement links TRBV7-9 to TRBJ2-3; D not resolved. V lost 4 bases and J lost 0, with 11 bases in between. CDR3 length: 15 residues. Germline CDR1 and CDR2: SEHNR and FQNEAQ (reference sequence). CDR3: CASSSLESSTDTQYF. CDR3 in DNA: TGTGCCAGCAGCTCCCTCGAGTCTAGCACAGATACGCAGTATTTT.

The chain carries TRBV19 and TRBJ2-3; D might be TRBD2 (6 bases). The CDR3 loop spans 15 amino acids. Germline CDR1 reads LNHDA; CDR2 reads SQIVND (reference sequence). The germline V and J ends were trimmed by 6 bases and 2 bases, with 15 bases remaining between them. The CDR3 DNA is TGTGCCAGTAGCCCAACCTTAGCGGACACAGATACGCAGTATTTT. Translation gives CASSPTLADTDTQYF.